This T cell receptor (beta chain) derives from a study of CD8 T cells in ankylosing spondylitis. After removal of 0 bases from V and 5 bases from J, the junction contained 6 bases not matched to a gene. Germline V lookup: CDR1 SGDLS, CDR2 YYNGEE. The CDR3 sequence is 16 residues long. This clonotype has a count of ten or more. Antigen unknown. TCRdb independently ran MiXCR on the 5' RACE reads; one entry per CDR3 protein. The repertoire holds about 39,000 distinct CDR3 sequences, with under 13% as singletons. Whole-study results and caveats: Clones linked to disease were reported to show significant enrichment in matched ankylosing spondylitis synovial fluid.

Specimen: blood, either unsorted or a sorted T cell fraction (not recorded which). This clonotype originated in a male donor with ankylosing spondylitis or in good health (not recorded which). The rearrangement links TRBV9 to TRBJ2-5, with TRBD1 matching over 11 bases. The CDR3 spells CASSVGGTGGWETQYF. CDR3 DNA: TGTGCCAGCAGCGTAGGTGGGACAGGGGGTTGGGAGACCCAGTACTTC. Combining the CDR3 with reference TRBV9 and TRBJ2-5 gives the whole variable domain DSGVTQTPKHLITATGQRVTLRCSPRSGDLSVYWYQQSLDQGLQFLIQYYNGEERAKGNILERFSAQQFPDLHSELNLSSLELGDSALYFCASSVGGTGGWETQYFGPGTRLLVL.